The clone carrying this TCR beta chain has a count of ten or more. Its matching antigen is unknown. The record originates from a study of T cells in Graves' hyperthyroidism and ophthalmopathy. Study outcomes and limitations: The model predicted ophthalmopathy a median roughly six months before onset. Among clonotypes expanded in thyroid above 0.001, most were also found in blood.

The authors deemed Graves' hyperthyroidism stable absent ophthalmopathy progression within 18 months. Researchers took RNA transcripts and amplified the TCR beta CDR3 regions from them. HTBI primers were the set used in a first-round RT-PCR of the TCR CDR3. TCRdb recomputed calls from the multiplex PCR reads with MiXCR, one row per CDR3 protein. Counted here are around 350,000 distinct CDR3 sequences, approximately 19% occurring once; the ten biggest clones make up approximately 4%. This clonotype was sampled from a young woman with Graves' hyperthyroidism. The sequenced sample consisted of blood.

The CDR3, as DNA: TGTGCCAGCATGGGAACTAGCGGGACGAACACCGGGGAGCTGTTTTTT. Translating gives CASMGTSGTNTGELFF. The chain is built from TRBV6-1 and TRBJ2-2, with TRBD2 matching 10 bases. The CDR3 is made up of 16 amino acids. Germline assignment: CDR1 MNHNS and CDR2 SASEGT. The junction had 5 bases not matched to a gene; V was cut back by 7 bases and J by 0 bases.